Each of the 19 T cell receptor beta chains below was sequenced from the same sample in a study of blood T cell repertoires in COVID-19. Sequencing was performed with immunoSEQ multiplex PCR; in TCRdb, only in-frame clones are kept and a portion is missing. This table holds about 270,000 clones, roughly 93% found once. The specimen sequenced was PBMCs or T cells enriched from blood (not recorded which). The origin of the receptors is a woman aged 40 to 50 with acute COVID-19.

Concerning this clone itself: Other DNA sequences in this sample translate to the same CDR3. This rearrangement joins TRBV11-3 to TRBJ2-3; D unclear. V was trimmed by 1 base and J by 0 bases, leaving 5 bases between them. From germline, CDR1 is SGHNT and CDR2 YENEEA. The length of the CDR3 is 14 residues. The CDR3 nucleotides read TGTGCCAGCAGCTTAGGCGGCAGCACAGATACGCAGTATTTT. This codes for CASSLGGSTDTQYF.

This clone was picked up one time. The J gene is TRBJ1-1, the V gene TRBV28; D is unresolved. V was cut by 4 bases and J by 1 base, with 10 bases left in between. Germline values: CDR1 MDHEN, CDR2 SYDVKM. This CDR3 has 14 residues. This chain's CDR3 is CASSSLAPNTEAFF. The CDR3 region has the DNA TGTGCCAGCAGTTCCTTGGCACCGAACACTGAAGCTTTCTTT.

The gene calls are TRBV14 and TRBJ2-3; D remains unclear. V dropped 4 bases and J dropped 0 bases, with 11 bases sitting between them. The CDR3 loop spans 15 amino acids. Germline lookup yields CDR1 SGHDN and CDR2 FVKESK. The CDR3 sequence: CASSPSRLSTDTQYF. CDR3 coding DNA: TGTGCCAGCAGCCCCTCCAGGCTCAGCACAGATACGCAGTATTTT.

This chain joins TRBV7-3 and TRBJ2-1; 9 positions agree with TRBD1. The CDR3 length is 14 residues. Unmatched junction bases numbered 4, after V lost 5 bases and J lost 5 bases. Germline loops: CDR1 SGHTA, CDR2 FQGTGA. The CDR3 nucleotides are TGTGCCAGCAGCCGGGACAGGGCCGACAATGAGCAGTTCTTC. Protein: CASSRDRADNEQFF.

The rearrangement joins TRBV3-1 (or the pseudogene TRBV3-2) to TRBJ1-2, with 7 nucleotides matching TRBD1. Germline-derived CDR1 and CDR2 are LGHDT and YNNKEL (reference sequence). J lost 4 bases, V lost 1 base, and 9 bases had no gene match. The CDR3 length is 16 residues. CDR3 nucleotide sequence: TGTGCCAGCAGCCAAGTGGAGGGGGCGCGCGTCTATGGCTACACCTTC. Its protein is CASSQVEGARVYGYTF.

In regard to this clone: The sample has other DNA sequences that encode this CDR3 too. The chain has TRBV27 and TRBJ1-1; no reliable D call. V was shortened by 0 bases and J by 4 bases, with 6 bases between the two germline ends. Germline V gives CDR1 MNHEY, CDR2 SMNVEV (reference sequence). The CDR3 length is 13 residues. This CDR3 reads CASSLSGGTEAFF. The DNA of the CDR3 is TGTGCCAGCAGTTTATCCGGAGGCACTGAAGCTTTCTTT.

The chain joins TRBV2 to TRBJ1-6; D may be TRBD1 (6 bases). The CDR3 has 14 amino acids. In germline, CDR1 is SNHLY, CDR2 FYNNEI. With 1 base removed from V and 9 bases from J, the gap between germline ends came to 10 bases. As DNA, the CDR3 is TGTGCCAGCAGTGAAGAACAGGGATTTTCACCCCTCCACTTT. It yields the protein CASSEEQGFSPLHF.

In this sample, this clone turned up a few times. This specimen includes other DNA sequences encoding the same CDR3. This chain connects TRBV2 to TRBJ1-5; 8 nucleotides agree with TRBD1. Germline CDR1 and CDR2: SNHLY and FYNNEI. CDR3 length: 15 amino acids. With 6 bases clipped from V and 2 bases from J, the junction kept 6 bases outside the gene matches. CDR3 nucleotide sequence: TGTGCCAGCAGAGCCGGGACAGGTGGCAATCAGCCCCAGCATTTT. This translates into CASRAGTGGNQPQHF.

This clone was seen just once. V and J are TRBV2 and TRBJ1-2; D uncertain. This CDR3 is 11 amino acids long. Germline lookup yields CDR1 SNHLY and CDR2 FYNNEI. V was shortened by 6 bases and J by 7 bases, with 9 bases between the two germline ends. The DNA for the CDR3 is TGTGCCAGCAGGCCGGTTTTTGGCTACACCTTC. It yields the protein CASRPVFGYTF.

This chain uses TRBV7-6 with TRBJ2-5, with 13 bases fitting TRBD2. Germline V CDR1 and CDR2: SGHVS, FNYEAQ. Unmatched junction bases numbered 7, after V lost 5 bases and J lost 4 bases. The CDR3 runs 16 residues. CDR3 loop: CASSVTSGGHGETQYF. The DNA for the CDR3 is TGTGCCAGCAGCGTGACTAGCGGGGGGCACGGAGAGACCCAGTACTTC.

The chain is built from TRBV11-3 and TRBJ2-5; a possible D gene is TRBD2 (6 bases). The CDR3 totals 13 residues. Deletions cut 1 base from V and 5 bases from J, with 8 bases between. CDR1 SGHNT and CDR2 YENEEA come from the germline V gene. The CDR3 DNA reads TGTGCCAGCAGCTTAGCGGAGGGTGAGACCCAGTACTTC. It specifies CASSLAEGETQYF. Drawing the rest from reference TRBV11-3 and TRBJ2-5, the complete variable domain is EAGVVQSPRYKIIEKKQPVAFWCNPISGHNTLYWYLQNLGQGPELLIRYENEEAVDDSQLPKDRFSAERLKGVDSTLKIQPAELGDSAVYLCASSLAEGETQYFGPGTRLLVL.

The J gene is TRBJ2-2, the V gene TRBV7-2, with 15 bases that match TRBD2. V shed 1 base, J shed 7 bases, and the junction held 1 base outside the gene matches. The germline gives CDR1 SGHTA, CDR2 FQGNSA. CDR3 length: 16 amino acids. The CDR3 nucleotides are TGTGCCAGCAGCTTAGGGGGACTAGCGGGAGGCGGGGAGCTGTTTTTT. As protein: CASSLGGLAGGGELFF.

The chain couples TRBV4-1 to TRBJ2-1, with 10 bases fitting TRBD2. CDR3 length: 16 residues. Looked up from germline, CDR1 is MGHRA and CDR2 is YSYEKL. Trimming at V came to 0 bases and at J to 9 bases, leaving 8 bases not matched to a gene. The CDR3 DNA is TGCGCCAGCAGCCAAGAATGGGTAGCGGGAGGTCGTGAGCAGTTCTTC. Its protein is CASSQEWVAGGREQFF.

The V and J genes are TRBV5-6 and TRBJ1-2, with 10 bases identical to TRBD1. V shed 4 bases and J 10 bases; nucleotides not matched to a gene: 16. Germline V gene data show CDR1 as SGHDT and CDR2 as YYEEEE. The CDR3 extends over 16 amino acids. The CDR3: CASSRDLGTGAFSYTF. The DNA for the CDR3 is TGTGCCAGCAGCCGAGATCTAGGGACAGGGGCGTTTTCCTACACCTTC.

The chain couples TRBV18 to TRBJ2-3; unclear D gene. The CDR3 is 13 residues long. Per the germline V gene, CDR1 is KGHSH and CDR2 is LQKENI. The V gene lost 1 base and the J gene lost 3 bases, with 5 bases spanning the gap. The CDR3 sequence is CASSPLRTDTQYF. In nucleotides, the CDR3 is TGTGCCAGCTCACCACTGCGGACAGATACGCAGTATTTT.

The CDR3 here is CASSSGQTQYF. For the CDR3, the DNA is TGTGCCAGCAGCTCCGGACAGACGCAGTACTTC. The J gene is TRBJ2-7, the V gene TRBV5-4; D might be TRBD1 (6 bases). The CDR3 contains 11 residues. From germline, CDR1 is SGHNT and CDR2 YYREEE (reference sequence). V lost 3 bases and J 9 bases, leaving 10 bases between the germline ends.

CDR3 in amino acids: CASSDSSGTPRYEQYF. In DNA, the CDR3 is TGTGCCAGCAGCGACTCGTCCGGGACTCCTCGCTACGAGCAGTACTTC. V and J are TRBV7-2 and TRBJ2-7, with a weak D call TRBD2 (6 bases). This CDR3 region has 16 residues. CDR1 is SGHTA, CDR2 FQGNSA, per germline. V dropped 5 bases and J dropped 3 bases, with 20 bases sitting between them.

V is TRBV11-3 and J is TRBJ2-1; 7 bases align to TRBD2. Germline CDR1 is SGHNT and CDR2 is YENEEA. The junction had 7 bases not matched to a gene; V was cut back by 4 bases and J by 4 bases. CDR3 size: 15 residues. CDR3 sequence (DNA): TGTGCCAGCAGCTACCGGGACTACCTGTACAATGAGCAGTTCTTC. Translating it yields CASSYRDYLYNEQFF.

The genes are TRBV18 and TRBJ2-1; D possibly corresponds to TRBD1 (6 bases). CDR3 length equals 16 residues. The germline V gene has CDR1 KGHSH and CDR2 LQKENI. The germline V and J ends were trimmed by 0 bases and 4 bases, with 13 bases remaining between them. The CDR3 region is CASSPPGARQYNEQFF. As DNA, the CDR3 is TGTGCCAGCTCACCACCGGGGGCCCGGCAGTACAATGAGCAGTTCTTC.